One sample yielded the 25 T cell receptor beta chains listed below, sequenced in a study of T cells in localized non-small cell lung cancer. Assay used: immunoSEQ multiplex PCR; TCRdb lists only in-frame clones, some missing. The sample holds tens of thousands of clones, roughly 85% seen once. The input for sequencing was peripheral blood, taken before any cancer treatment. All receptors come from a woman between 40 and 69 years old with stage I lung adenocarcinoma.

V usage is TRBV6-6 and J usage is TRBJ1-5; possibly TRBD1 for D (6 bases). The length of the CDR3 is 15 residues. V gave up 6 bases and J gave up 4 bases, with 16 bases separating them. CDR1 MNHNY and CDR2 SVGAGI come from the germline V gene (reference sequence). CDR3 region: CASRAQGRGNQPQHF. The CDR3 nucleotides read TGTGCCAGCAGAGCACAGGGAAGGGGTAATCAGCCCCAGCATTTT.

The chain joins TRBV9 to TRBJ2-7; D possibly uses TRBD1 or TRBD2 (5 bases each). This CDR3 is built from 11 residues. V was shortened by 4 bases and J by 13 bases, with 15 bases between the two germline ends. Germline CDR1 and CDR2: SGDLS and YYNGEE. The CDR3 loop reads CASSNPGRIYF. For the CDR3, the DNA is TGTGCCAGCAGCAATCCGGGACGGATTTACTTC.

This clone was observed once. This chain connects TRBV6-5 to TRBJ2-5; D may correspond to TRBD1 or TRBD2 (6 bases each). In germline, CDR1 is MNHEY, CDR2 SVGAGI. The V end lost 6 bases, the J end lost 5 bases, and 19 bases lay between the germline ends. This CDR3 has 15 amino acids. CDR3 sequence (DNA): TGTGCCAGCAGCCGCGGGACATCTTTTTTGGAGACCCAGTACTTC. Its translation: CASSRGTSFLETQYF.

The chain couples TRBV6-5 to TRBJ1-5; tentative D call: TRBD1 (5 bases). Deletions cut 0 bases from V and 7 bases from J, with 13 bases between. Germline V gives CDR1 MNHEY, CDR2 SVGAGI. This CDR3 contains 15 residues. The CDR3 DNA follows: TGTGCCAGCAGTTACTCCGGGACGCCAGAGCAGCCCCAGCATTTT. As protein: CASSYSGTPEQPQHF.

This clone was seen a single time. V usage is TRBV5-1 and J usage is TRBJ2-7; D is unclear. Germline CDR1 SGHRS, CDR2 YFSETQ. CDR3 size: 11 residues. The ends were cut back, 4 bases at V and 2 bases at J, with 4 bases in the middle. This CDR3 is CASSPPYEQYF. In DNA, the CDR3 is TGCGCCAGCAGCCCCCCCTACGAGCAGTACTTC.

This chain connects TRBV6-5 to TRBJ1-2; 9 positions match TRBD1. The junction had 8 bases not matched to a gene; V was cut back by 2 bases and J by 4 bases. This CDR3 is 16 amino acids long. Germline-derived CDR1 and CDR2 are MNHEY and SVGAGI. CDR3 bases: TGTGCCAGCAGTTACAACCCCCCGGACAGGGGCTATGGCTACACCTTC. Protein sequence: CASSYNPPDRGYGYTF.

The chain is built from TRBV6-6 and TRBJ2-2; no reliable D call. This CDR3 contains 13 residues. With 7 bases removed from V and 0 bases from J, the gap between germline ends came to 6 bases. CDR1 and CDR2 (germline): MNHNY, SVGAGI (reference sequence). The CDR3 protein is CASKPPNTGELFF. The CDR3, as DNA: TGTGCCAGCAAACCGCCGAACACCGGGGAGCTGTTTTTT.

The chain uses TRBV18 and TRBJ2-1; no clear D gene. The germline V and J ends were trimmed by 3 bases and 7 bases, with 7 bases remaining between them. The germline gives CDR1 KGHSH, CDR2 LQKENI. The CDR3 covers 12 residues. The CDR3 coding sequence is TGTGCCAGCTCACCTCTGGGAAATGAGCAGTTCTTC. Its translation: CASSPLGNEQFF. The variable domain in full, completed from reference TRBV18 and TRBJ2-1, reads NAGVMQNPRHLVRRRGQEARLRCSPMKGHSHVYWYRQLPEEGLKFMVYLQKENIIDESGMPKERFSAEFPKEGPSILRIQQVVRGDSAAYFCASSPLGNEQFFGPGTRLTVL.

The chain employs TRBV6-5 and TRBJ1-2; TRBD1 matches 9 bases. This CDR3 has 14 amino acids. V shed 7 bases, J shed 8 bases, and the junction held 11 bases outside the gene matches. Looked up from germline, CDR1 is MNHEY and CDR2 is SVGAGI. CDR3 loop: CASKTGQGYYGYTF. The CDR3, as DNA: TGTGCCAGCAAAACGGGACAGGGTTATTACGGCTACACCTTC.

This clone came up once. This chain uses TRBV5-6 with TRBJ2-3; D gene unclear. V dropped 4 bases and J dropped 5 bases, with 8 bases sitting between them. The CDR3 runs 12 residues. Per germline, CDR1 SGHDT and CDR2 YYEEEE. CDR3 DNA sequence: TGTGCCAGCAGCCTACTGGAAGATACGCAGTATTTT. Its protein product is CASSLLEDTQYF. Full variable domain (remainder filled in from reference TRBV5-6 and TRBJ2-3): DAGVTQSPTHLIKTRGQQVTLRCSPKSGHDTVSWYQQALGQGPQFIFQYYEEEERQRGNFPDRFSGHQFPNYSSELNVNALLLGDSALYLCASSLLEDTQYFGPGTRLTVL.

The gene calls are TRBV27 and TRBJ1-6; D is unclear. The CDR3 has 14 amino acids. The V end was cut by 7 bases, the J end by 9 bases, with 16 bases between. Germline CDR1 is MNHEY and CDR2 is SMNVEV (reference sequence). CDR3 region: CASTTIAITSPLHF. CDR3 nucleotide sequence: TGTGCCAGCACTACCATTGCTATAACTTCACCCCTCCACTTT.

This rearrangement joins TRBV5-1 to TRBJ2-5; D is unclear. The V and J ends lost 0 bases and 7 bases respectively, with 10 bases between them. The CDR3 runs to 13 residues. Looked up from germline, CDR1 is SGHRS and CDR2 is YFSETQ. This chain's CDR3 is CASSLAVFGTQYF. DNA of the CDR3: TGCGCCAGCAGCTTGGCCGTTTTTGGGACCCAGTACTTC.

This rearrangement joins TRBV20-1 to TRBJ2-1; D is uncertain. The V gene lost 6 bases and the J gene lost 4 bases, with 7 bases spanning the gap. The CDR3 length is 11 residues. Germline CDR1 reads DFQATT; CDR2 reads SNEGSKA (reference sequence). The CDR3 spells CSANRYNEQFF. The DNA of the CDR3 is TGCAGTGCCAACCGATACAATGAGCAGTTCTTC.

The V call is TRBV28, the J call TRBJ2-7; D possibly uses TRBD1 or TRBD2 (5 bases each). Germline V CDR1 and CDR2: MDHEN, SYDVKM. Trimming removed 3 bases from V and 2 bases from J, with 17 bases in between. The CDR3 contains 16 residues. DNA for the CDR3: TGTGCCAGCAGTTTTGAATACCGGGACCCAACCTACGAGCAGTACTTC. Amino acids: CASSFEYRDPTYEQYF.

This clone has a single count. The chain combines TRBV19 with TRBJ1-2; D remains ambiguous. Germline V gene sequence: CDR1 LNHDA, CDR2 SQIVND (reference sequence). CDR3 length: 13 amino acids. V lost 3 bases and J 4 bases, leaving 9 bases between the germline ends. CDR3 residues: CASSIRGFYGYTF. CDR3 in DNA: TGTGCCAGTAGTATTCGGGGTTTCTATGGCTACACCTTC.

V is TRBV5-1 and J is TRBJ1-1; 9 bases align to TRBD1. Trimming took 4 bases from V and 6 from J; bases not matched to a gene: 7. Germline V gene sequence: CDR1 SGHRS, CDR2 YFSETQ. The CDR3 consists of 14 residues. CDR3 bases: TGCGCCAGCAGCCCGGGGACAGGGATCGCTGAAGCTTTCTTT. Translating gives CASSPGTGIAEAFF.

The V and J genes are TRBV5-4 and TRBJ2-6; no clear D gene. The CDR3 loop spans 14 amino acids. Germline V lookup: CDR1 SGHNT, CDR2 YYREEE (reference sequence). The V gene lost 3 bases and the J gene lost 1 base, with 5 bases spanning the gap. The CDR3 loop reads CASSSASGANVLTF. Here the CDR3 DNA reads TGTGCCAGCAGCTCGGCTTCTGGGGCCAACGTCCTGACTTTC.

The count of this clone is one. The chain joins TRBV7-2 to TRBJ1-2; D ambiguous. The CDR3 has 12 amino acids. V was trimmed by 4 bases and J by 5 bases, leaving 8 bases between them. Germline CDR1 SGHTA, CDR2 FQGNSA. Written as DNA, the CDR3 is TGTGCCAGCAGCTACCAAATATATGGCTACACCTTC. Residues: CASSYQIYGYTF. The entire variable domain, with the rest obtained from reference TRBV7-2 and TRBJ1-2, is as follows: GAGVSQSPSNKVTEKGKDVELRCDPISGHTALYWYRQSLGQGLEFLIYFQGNSAPDKSGLPSDRFSAERTGGSVSTLTIQRTQQEDSAVYLCASSYQIYGYTFGSGTRLTVV.

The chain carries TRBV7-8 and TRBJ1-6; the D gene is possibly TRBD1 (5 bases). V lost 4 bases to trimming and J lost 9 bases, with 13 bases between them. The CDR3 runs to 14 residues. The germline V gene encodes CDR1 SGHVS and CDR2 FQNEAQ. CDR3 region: CASSSRDGFSPLHF. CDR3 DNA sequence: TGTGCCAGCAGCTCCCGGGACGGATTTTCACCCCTCCACTTT.

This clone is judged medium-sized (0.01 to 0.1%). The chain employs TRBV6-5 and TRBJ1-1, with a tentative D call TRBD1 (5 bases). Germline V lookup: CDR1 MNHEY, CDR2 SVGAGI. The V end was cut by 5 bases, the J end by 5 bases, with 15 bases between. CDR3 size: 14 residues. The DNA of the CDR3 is TGTGCCAGCAGTAAAGCGATGGGGGGAACTGAAGCTTTCTTT. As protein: CASSKAMGGTEAFF.

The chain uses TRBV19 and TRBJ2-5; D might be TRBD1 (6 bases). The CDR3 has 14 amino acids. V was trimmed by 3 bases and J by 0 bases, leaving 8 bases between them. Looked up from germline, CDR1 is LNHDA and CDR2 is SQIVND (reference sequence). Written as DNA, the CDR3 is TGTGCCAGTAGTATCGGACAGAACCAAGAGACCCAGTACTTC. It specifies CASSIGQNQETQYF.

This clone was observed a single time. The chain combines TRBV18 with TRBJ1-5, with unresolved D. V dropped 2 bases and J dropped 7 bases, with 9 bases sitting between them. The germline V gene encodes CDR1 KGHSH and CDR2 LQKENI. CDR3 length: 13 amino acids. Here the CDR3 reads CASSPDQGQPQHF. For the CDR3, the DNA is TGTGCCAGCTCACCAGACCAAGGACAGCCCCAGCATTTT.

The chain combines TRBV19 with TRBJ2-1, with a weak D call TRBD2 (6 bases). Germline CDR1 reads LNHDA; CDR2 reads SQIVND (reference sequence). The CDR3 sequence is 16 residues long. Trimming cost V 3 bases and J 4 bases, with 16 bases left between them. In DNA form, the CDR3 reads TGTGCCAGTAGTATCATCCCTAGCGCATCATACAATGAGCAGTTCTTC. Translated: CASSIIPSASYNEQFF. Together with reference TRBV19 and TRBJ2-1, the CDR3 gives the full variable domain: DGGITQSPKYLFRKEGQNVTLSCEQNLNHDAMYWYRQDPGQGLRLIYYSQIVNDFQKGDIAEGYSVSREKKESFPLTVTSAQKNPTAFYLCASSIIPSASYNEQFFGPGTRLTVL.

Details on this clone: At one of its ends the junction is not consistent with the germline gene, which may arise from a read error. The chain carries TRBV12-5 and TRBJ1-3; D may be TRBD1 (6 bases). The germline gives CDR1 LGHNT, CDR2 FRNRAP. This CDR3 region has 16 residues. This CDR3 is CASGWGGRGSGNTIYF. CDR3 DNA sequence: TGTGCTAGCGGTTGGGGGGGCAGGGGCTCTGGAAACACCATATATTTT.

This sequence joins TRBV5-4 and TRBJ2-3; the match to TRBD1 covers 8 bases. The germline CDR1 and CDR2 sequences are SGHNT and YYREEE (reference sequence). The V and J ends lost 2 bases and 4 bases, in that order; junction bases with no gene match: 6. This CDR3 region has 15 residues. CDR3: CASSLTTGDADTQYF. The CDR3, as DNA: TGTGCCAGCAGCTTAACGACAGGGGATGCAGATACGCAGTATTTT.